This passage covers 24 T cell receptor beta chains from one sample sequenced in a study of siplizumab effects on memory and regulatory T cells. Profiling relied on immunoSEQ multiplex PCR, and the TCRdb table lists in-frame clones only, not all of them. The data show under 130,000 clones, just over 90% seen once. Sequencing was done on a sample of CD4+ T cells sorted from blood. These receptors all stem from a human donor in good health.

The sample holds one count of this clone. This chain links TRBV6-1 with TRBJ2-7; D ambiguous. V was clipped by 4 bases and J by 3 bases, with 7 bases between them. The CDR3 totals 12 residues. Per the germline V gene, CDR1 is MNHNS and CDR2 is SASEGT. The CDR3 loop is CASSVGSYEQYF. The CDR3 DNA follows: TGTGCCAGCAGTGTCGGCAGCTACGAGCAGTACTTC.

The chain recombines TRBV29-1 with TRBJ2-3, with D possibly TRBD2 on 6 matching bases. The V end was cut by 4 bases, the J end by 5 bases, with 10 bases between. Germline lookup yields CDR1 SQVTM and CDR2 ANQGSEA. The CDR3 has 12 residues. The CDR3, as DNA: TGCAGCGTTGTCTGGGGGGTAGATACGCAGTATTTT. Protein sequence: CSVVWGVDTQYF.

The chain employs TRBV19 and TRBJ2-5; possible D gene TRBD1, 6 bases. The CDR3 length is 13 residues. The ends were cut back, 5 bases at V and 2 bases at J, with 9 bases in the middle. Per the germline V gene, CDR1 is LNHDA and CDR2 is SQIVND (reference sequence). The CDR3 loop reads CASSSTGQETQYF. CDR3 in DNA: TGTGCCAGTAGTTCAACAGGGCAAGAGACCCAGTACTTC.

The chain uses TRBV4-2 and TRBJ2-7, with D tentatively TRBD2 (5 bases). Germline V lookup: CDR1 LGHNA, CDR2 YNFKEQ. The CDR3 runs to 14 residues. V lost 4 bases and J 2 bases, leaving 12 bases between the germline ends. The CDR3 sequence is CASSPGIIPYEQYF. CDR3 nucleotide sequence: TGTGCCAGCAGCCCCGGGATAATACCCTACGAGCAGTACTTC.

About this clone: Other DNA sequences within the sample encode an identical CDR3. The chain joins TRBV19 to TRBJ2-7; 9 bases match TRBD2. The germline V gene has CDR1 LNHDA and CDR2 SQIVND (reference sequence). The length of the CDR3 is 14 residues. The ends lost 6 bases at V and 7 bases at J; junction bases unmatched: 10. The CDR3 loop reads CASRLVAGVGEQYF. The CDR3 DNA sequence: TGTGCCAGTAGATTGGTAGCGGGAGTCGGAGAGCAGTACTTC.

The CDR3 nucleotides read TGTGCCAGCCGATATCGGACTAGCGGGGGAGATACGCAGTATTTT. It is translated as CASRYRTSGGDTQYF. The chain is built from TRBV2 and TRBJ2-3; 13 bases match TRBD2. CDR1 and CDR2 (germline): SNHLY, FYNNEI. The CDR3 is 15 amino acids. The ends lost 8 bases at V and 5 bases at J; junction bases unmatched: 7.

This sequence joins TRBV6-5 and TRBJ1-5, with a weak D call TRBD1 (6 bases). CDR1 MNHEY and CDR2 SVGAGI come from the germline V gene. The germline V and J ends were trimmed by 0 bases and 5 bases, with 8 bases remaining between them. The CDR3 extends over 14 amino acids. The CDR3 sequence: CASSYSGADQPQHF. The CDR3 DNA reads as TGTGCCAGCAGTTACTCGGGGGCGGATCAGCCCCAGCATTTT.

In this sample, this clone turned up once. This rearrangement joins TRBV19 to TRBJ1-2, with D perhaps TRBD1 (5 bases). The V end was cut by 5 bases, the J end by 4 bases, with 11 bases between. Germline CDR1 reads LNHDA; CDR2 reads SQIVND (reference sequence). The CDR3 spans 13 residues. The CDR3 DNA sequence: TGTGCCAGTAGTTTTACAGGTGGCTATGGCTACACCTTC. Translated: CASSFTGGYGYTF.

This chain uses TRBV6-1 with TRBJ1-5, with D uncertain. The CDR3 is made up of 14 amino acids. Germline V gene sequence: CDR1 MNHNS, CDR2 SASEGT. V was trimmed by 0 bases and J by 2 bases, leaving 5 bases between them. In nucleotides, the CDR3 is TGTGCCAGCAGTGAAGCGGGTGGCAATCAGCCCCAGCATTTT. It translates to CASSEAGGNQPQHF.

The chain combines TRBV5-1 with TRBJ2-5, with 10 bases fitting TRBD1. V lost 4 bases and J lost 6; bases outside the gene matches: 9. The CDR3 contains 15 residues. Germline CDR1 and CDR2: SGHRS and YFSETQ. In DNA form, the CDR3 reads TGCGCCAGCAGCCCCACGACAGGGGGCCCCCAGACCCAGTACTTC. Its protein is CASSPTTGGPQTQYF.

Here the CDR3 reads CASSLGRGYTGELFF. The CDR3 coding sequence is TGTGCCAGCAGCTTAGGCAGGGGTTACACCGGGGAGCTGTTTTTT. V and J are TRBV11-2 and TRBJ2-2; D possibly corresponds to TRBD1 (6 bases). This CDR3 is built from 15 residues. Germline V gene sequence: CDR1 SGHAT, CDR2 FQNNGV. Trimming removed 1 base at V and 3 bases at J, with 9 bases between. The full variable domain, rest sourced from reference TRBV11-2 and TRBJ2-2, is EAGVAQSPRYKIIEKRQSVAFWCNPISGHATLYWYQQILGQGPKLLIQFQNNGVVDDSQLPKDRFSAERLKGVDSTLKIQPAKLEDSAVYLCASSLGRGYTGELFFGEGSRLTVL.

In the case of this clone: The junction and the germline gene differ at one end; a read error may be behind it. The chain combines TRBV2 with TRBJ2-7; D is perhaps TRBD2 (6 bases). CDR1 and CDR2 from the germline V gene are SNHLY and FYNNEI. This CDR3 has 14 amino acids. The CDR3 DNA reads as TGTGCCAGCCTTCCAGCCCCCGGGAGTGGAGTAGAAGGCTTC. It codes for CASLPAPGSGVEGF.

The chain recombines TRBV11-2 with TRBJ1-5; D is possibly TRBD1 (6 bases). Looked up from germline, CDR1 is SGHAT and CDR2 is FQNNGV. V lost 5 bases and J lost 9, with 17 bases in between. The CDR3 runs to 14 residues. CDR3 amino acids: CASSVTQGMGPQHF. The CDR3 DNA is TGTGCCAGCAGCGTGACTCAGGGGATGGGGCCCCAGCATTTT.

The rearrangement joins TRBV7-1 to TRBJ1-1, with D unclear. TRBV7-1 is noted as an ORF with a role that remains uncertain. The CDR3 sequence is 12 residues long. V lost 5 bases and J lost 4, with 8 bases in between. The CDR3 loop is CASSPGGTEAFF. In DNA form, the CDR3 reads TGTGCCAGCAGCCCCGGTGGCACTGAAGCTTTCTTT.

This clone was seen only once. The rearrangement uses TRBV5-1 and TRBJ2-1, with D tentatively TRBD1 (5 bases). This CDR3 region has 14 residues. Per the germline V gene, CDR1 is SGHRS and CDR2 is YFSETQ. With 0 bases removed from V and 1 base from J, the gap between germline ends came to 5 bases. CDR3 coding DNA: TGCGCCAGCAGCTTGGGGACATCCTACAATGAGCAGTTCTTC. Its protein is CASSLGTSYNEQFF.

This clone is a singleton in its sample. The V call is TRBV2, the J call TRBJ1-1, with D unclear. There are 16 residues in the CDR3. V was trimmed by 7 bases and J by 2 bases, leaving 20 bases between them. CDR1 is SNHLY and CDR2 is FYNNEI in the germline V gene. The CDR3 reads CASTRGMGALNTEAFF. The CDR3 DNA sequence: TGTGCCAGCACCCGAGGAATGGGAGCCCTTAACACTGAAGCTTTCTTT. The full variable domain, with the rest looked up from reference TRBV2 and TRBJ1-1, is EPEVTQTPSHQVTQMGQEVILRCVPISNHLYFYWYRQILGQKVEFLVSFYNNEISEKSEIFDDQFSVERPDGSNFTLKIRSTKLEDSAMYFCASTRGMGALNTEAFFGQGTRLTVV.

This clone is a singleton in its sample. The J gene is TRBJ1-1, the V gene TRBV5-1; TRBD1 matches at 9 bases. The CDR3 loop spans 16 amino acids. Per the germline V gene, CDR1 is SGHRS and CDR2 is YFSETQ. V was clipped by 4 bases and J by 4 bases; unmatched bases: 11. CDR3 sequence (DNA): TGCGCCAGCAGCCGTGAGGTCGGACAGGGGATCACTGAAGCTTTCTTT. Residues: CASSREVGQGITEAFF. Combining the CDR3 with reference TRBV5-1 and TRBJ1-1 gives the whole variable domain KAGVTQTPRYLIKTRGQQVTLSCSPISGHRSVSWYQQTPGQGLQFLFEYFSETQRNKGNFPGRFSGRQFSNSRSEMNVSTLELGDSALYLCASSREVGQGITEAFFGQGTRLTVV.

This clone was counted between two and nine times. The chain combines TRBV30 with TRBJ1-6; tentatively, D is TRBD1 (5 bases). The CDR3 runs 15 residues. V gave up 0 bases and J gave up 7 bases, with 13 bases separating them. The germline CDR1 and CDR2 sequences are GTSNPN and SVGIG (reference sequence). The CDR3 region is CAWSVGGFGNSPLHF. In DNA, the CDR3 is TGTGCCTGGAGTGTTGGGGGGTTCGGGAATTCACCCCTCCACTTT.

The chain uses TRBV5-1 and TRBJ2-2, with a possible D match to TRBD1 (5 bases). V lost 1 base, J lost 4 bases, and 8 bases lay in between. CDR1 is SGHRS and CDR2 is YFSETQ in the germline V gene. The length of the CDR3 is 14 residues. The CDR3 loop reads CASSLSGITGELFF. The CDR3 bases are TGCGCCAGCAGCTTGTCAGGGATCACCGGGGAGCTGTTTTTT.

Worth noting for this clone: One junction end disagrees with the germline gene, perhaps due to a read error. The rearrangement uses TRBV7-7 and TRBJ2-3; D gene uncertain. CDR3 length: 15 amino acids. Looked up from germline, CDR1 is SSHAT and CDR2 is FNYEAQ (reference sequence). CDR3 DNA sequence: TGTGCTAGCAGCTTAGGTCCGCTCTACACAGATACGCAGTATTTT. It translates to CASSLGPLYTDTQYF.

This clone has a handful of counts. This CDR3 is CASSPFYSNQPQHF. CDR3 nucleotide sequence: TGTGCCAGCAGCCCCTTTTATAGCAATCAGCCCCAGCATTTT. This chain connects TRBV2 to TRBJ1-5; D is unclear. V was clipped by 6 bases and J by 0 bases, with 9 bases between them. CDR1 and CDR2 (germline): SNHLY, FYNNEI. The CDR3 sequence is 14 residues long.

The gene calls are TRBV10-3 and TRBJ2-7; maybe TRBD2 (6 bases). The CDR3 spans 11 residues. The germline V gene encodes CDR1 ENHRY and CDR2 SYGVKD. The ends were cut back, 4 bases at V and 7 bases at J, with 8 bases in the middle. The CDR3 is CAISGEAEQYF. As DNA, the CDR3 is TGTGCCATCAGTGGGGAGGCGGAGCAGTACTTC.

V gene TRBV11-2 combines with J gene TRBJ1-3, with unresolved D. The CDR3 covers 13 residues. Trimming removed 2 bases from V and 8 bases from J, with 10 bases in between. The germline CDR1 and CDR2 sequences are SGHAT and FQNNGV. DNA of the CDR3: TGTGCCAGCAGCTTATCCCCAGTTCACACCATATATTTT. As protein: CASSLSPVHTIYF.

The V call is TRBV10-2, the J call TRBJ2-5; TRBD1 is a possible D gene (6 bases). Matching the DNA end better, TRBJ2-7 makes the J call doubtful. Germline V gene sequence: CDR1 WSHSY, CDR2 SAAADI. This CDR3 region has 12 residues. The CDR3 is CASSQQGLEQYF. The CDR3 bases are TGCGCCAGCAGCCAACAGGGCCTCGAGCAGTACTTC.